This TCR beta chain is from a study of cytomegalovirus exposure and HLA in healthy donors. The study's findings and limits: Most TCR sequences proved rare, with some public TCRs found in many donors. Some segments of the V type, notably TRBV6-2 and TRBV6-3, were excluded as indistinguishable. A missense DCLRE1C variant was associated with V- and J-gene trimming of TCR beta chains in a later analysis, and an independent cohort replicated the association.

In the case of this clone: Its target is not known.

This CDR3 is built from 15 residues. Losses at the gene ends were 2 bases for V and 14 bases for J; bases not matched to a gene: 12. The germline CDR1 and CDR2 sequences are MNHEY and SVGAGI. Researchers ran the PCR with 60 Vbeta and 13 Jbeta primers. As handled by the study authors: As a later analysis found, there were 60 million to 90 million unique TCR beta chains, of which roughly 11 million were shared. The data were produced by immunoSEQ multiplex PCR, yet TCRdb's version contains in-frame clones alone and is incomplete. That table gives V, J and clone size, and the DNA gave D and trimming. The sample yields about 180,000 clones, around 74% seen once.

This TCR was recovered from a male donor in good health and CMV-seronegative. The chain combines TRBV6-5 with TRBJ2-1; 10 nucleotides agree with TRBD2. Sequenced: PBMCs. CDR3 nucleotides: TGTGCCAGCAGTTACGAGTTAGCGGGAGGCCTCCAGGAGTTCTTC. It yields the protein CASSYELAGGLQEFF.